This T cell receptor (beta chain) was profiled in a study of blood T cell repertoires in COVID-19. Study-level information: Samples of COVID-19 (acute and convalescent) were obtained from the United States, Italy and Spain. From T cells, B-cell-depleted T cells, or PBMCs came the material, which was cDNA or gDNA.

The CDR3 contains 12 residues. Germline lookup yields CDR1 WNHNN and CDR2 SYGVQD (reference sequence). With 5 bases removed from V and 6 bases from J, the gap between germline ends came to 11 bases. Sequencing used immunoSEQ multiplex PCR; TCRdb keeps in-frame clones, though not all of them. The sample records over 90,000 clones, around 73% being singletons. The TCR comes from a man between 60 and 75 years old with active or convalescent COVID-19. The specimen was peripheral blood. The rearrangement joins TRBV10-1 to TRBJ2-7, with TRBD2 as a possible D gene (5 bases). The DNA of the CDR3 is TGCGCCAGCAGTTCTGGCGCGGGCGAGCAGTACTTC. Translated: CASSSGAGEQYF.